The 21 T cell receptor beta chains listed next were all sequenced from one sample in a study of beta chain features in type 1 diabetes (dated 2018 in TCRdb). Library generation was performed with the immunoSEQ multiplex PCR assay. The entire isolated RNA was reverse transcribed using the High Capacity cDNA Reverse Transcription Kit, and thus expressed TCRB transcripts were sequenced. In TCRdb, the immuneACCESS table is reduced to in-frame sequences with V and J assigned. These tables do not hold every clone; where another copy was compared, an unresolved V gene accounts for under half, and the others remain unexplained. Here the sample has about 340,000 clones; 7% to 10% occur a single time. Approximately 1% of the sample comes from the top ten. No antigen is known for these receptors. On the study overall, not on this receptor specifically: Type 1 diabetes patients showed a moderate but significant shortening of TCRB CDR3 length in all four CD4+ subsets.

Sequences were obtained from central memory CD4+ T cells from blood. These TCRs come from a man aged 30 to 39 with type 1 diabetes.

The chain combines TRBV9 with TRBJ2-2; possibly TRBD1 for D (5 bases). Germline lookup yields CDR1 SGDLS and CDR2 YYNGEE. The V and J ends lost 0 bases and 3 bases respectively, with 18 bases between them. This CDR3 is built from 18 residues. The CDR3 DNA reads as TGTGCCAGCAGCGTAGAAGGTTTTCAGGGAAAGTACACCGGGGAGCTGTTTTTT. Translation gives CASSVEGFQGKYTGELFF.

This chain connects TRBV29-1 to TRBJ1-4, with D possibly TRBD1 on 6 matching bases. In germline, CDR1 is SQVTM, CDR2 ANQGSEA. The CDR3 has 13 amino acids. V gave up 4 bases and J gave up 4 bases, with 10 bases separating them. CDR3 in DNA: TGCAGCGTTGGAGGGACATTTAATGAAAAACTGTTTTTT. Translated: CSVGGTFNEKLFF.

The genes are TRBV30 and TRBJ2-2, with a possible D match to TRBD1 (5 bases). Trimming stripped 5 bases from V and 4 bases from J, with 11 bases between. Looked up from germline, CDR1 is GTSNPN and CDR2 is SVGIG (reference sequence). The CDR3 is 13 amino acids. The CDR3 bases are TGTGCCTGGGGCCGACAGTCCACCGGGGAGCTGTTTTTT. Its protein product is CAWGRQSTGELFF.

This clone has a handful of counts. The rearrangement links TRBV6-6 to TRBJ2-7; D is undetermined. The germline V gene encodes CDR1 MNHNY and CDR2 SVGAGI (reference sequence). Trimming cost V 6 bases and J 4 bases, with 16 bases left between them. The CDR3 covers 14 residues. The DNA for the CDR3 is TGTGCCAGCAGAGGTGAGGCCCTAGATTACGAGCAGTACTTC. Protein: CASRGEALDYEQYF.

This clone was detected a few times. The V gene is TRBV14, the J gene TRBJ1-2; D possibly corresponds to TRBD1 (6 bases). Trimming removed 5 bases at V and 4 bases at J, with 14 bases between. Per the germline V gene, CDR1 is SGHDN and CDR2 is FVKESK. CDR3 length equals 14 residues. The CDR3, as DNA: TGTGCCAGCAGCGAGTGGGACACGTCCTATGGCTACACCTTC. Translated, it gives CASSEWDTSYGYTF.

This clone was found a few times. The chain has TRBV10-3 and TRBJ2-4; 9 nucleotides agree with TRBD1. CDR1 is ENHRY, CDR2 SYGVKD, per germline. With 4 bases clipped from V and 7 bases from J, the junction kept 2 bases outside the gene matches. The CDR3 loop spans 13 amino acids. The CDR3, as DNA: TGTGCCATCAGTGCACAGGGGGCGAACATTCAGTACTTC. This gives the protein CAISAQGANIQYF.

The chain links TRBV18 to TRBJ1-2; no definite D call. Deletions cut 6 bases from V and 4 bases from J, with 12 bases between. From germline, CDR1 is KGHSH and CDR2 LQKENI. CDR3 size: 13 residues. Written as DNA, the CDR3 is TGTGCCAGCTCCCTCGACATTCTCTATGGCTACACCTTC. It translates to CASSLDILYGYTF.

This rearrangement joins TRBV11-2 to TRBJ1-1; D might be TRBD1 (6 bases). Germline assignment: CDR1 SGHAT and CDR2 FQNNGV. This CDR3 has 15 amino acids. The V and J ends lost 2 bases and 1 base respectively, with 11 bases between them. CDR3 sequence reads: CASSLTRTENTEAFF. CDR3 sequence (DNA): TGTGCCAGCAGCTTAACAAGGACAGAGAACACTGAAGCTTTCTTT.

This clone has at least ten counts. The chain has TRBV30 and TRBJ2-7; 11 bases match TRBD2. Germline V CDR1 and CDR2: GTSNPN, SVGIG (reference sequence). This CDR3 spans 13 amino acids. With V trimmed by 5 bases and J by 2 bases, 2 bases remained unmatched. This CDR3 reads CAWGTSGAYEQYF. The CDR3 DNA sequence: TGTGCCTGGGGGACTAGCGGTGCCTACGAGCAGTACTTC.

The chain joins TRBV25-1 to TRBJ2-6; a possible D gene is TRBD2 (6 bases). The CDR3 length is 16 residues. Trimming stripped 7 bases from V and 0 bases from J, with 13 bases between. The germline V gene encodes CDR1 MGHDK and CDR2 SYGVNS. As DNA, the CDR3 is TGTGCCAGCAATAACCAGGGACTCTCTGGGGCCAACGTCCTGACTTTC. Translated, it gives CASNNQGLSGANVLTF. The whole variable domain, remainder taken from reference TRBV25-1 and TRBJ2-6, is EADIYQTPRYLVIGTGKKITLECSQTMGHDKMYWYQQDPGMELHLIHYSYGVNSTEKGDLSSESTVSRIRTEHFPLTLESARPSHTSQYLCASNNQGLSGANVLTFGAGSRLTVL.

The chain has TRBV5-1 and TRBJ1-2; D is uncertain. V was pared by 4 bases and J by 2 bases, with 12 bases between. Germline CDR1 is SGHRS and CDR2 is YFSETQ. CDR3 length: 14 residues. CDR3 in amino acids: CASSREGTNYGYTF. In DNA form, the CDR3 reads TGCGCCAGCAGCAGGGAGGGTACCAACTATGGCTACACCTTC. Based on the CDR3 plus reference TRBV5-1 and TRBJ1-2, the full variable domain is KAGVTQTPRYLIKTRGQQVTLSCSPISGHRSVSWYQQTPGQGLQFLFEYFSETQRNKGNFPGRFSGRQFSNSRSEMNVSTLELGDSALYLCASSREGTNYGYTFGSGTRLTVV.

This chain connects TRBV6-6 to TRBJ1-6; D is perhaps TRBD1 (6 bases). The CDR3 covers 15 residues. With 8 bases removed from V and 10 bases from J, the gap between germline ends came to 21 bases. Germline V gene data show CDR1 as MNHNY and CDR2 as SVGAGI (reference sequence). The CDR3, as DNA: TGTGCCAGCCGTGAGGCACAGGGCTTGGGATCACCCCTCCACTTT. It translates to CASREAQGLGSPLHF.

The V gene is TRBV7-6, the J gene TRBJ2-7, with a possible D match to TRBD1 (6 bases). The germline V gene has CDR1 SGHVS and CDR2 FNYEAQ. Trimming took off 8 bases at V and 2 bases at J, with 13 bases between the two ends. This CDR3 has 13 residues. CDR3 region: CASADRRAYEQYF. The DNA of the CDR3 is TGTGCCAGCGCCGACAGGAGAGCCTACGAGCAGTACTTC.

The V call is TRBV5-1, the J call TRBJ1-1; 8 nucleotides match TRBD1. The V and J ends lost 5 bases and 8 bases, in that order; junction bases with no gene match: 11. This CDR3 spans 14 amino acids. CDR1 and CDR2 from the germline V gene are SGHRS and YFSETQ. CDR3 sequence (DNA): TGCGCCAGCAGGGACAGGGCGGACTCAGGGGAAGCTTTCTTT. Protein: CASRDRADSGEAFF.

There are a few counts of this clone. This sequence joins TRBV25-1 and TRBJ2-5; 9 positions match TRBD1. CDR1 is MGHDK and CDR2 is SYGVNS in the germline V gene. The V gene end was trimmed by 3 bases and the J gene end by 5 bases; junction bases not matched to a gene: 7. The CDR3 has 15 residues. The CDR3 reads CASSDLPGTGETQYF. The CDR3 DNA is TGTGCCAGCAGTGACCTACCTGGGACAGGGGAGACCCAGTACTTC.

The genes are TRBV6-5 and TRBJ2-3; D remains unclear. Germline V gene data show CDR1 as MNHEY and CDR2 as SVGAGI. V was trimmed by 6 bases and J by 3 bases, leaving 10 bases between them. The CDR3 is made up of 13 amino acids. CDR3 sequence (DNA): TGTGCCAGCAGGGTCGGAGCGACAGATACGCAGTATTTT. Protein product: CASRVGATDTQYF.

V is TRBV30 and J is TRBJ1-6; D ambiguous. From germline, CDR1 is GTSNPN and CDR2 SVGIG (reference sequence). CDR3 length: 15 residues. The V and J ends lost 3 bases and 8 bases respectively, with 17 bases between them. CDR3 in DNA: TGTGCCTGGAGAGTTTCCACGCGGATTTATTCACCCCTCCACTTT. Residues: CAWRVSTRIYSPLHF. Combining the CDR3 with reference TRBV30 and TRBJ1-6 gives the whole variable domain SQTIHQWPATLVQPVGSPLSLECTVEGTSNPNLYWYRQAAGRGLQLLFYSVGIGQISSEVPQNLSASRPQDRQFILSSKKLLLSDSGFYLCAWRVSTRIYSPLHFGNGTRLTVT.

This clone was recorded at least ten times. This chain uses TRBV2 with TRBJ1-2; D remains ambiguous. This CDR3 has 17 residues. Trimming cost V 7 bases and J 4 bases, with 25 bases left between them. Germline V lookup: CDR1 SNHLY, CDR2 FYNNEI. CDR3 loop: CASIPASTGGGAYGYTF. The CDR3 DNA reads TGTGCCAGCATTCCCGCCTCGACTGGCGGAGGTGCCTATGGCTACACCTTC.

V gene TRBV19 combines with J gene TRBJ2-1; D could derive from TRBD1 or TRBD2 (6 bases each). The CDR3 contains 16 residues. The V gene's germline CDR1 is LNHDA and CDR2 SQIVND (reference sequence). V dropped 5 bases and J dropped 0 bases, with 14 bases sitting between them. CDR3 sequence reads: CASSPSGASSYNEQFF. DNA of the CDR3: TGTGCCAGTAGTCCCTCGGGGGCCAGCTCCTACAATGAGCAGTTCTTC. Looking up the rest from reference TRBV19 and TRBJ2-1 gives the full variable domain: DGGITQSPKYLFRKEGQNVTLSCEQNLNHDAMYWYRQDPGQGLRLIYYSQIVNDFQKGDIAEGYSVSREKKESFPLTVTSAQKNPTAFYLCASSPSGASSYNEQFFGPGTRLTVL.

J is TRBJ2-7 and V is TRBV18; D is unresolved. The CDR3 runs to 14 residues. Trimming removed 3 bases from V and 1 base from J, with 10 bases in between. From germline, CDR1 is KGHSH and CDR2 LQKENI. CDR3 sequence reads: CASSPDGRSYEQYF. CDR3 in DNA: TGTGCCAGCTCACCCGACGGCCGATCCTACGAGCAGTACTTC.

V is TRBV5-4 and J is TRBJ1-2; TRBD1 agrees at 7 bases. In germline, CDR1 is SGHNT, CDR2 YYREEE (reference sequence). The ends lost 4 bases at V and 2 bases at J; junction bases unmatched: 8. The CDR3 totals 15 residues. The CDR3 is CASSPDRAGNYGYTF. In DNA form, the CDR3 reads TGTGCCAGCAGCCCCGACAGGGCAGGGAACTATGGCTACACCTTC.